This TCR beta chain was captured by sequencing in a study of cytomegalovirus exposure and HLA in healthy donors. The V gene end was trimmed by 5 bases and the J gene end by 1 base; junction bases not matched to a gene: 2. The CDR3 length is 13 residues. The germline gives CDR1 LNHDA, CDR2 SQIVND (reference sequence). Primers: 60 Vbeta forward and 13 Jbeta reverse. Sequencing used immunoSEQ multiplex PCR; TCRdb keeps in-frame clones, though not all of them. The listing contains some 53,000 clones. Findings and caveats of the study: When a later analysis was performed, an Asian-associated ancestry cluster reportedly had fewer N-insertions than the approximately 690-donor mean. In a later analysis, TCR beta V- and J-gene trimming showed a link to a missense DCLRE1C variant. In a later analysis, CMV-associated beta chains were mostly HLA-associated, it appeared.

Concerning this clone itself: Its specificity is not known.

This clonotype was sampled from a woman in her sixties or seventies in good health and CMV-seropositive. Sequenced input: PBMCs. The chain carries TRBV19 and TRBJ2-7, with 7 bases matching TRBD1. In DNA form, the CDR3 reads TGTGCCAGTAGTCTGGGACAGTCCTACGAGCAGTACTTC. Translated, it gives CASSLGQSYEQYF.